Presented here are 10 T cell receptor beta chains from one specimen sequenced in a study of TIL therapy for anti-PD-1-resistant metastatic lung cancer (dated by TCRdb to the early 2020s). The time point label of this sample denotes: pre-treatment sample, taken before nivolumab and TIL therapy. TCR beta CDR3 regions were amplified from genomic DNA with the immunoSEQ v3 hsTCRB kit using bias-controlled multiplex PCR. This is the immuneACCESS table as TCRdb keeps it, with only in-frame sequences that have V and J called. A part of the clones is gone; compared with another copy, unresolved V genes explain less than half, and the rest is unexplained. The sample profile shows some 46,000 clones; around 79% of them were found once. In total, the top ten clones hold more than 13% of the sample. This sample comprised blood, obtained at baseline. Every receptor here comes from a man aged 65-85 years with non-small cell lung cancer.

The chain has TRBV9 and TRBJ2-7; 7 nucleotides agree with TRBD2. Trimming cost V 0 bases and J 3 bases; bases outside gene matches: 6. The CDR3 is made up of 15 amino acids. Germline CDR1 and CDR2: SGDLS and YYNGEE. The CDR3 protein is CASSVGGGEYYEQYF. CDR3 DNA: TGTGCCAGCAGCGTAGGGGGAGGGGAATACTACGAGCAGTACTTC.

The chain links TRBV4-1 to TRBJ2-7, with 7 positions matching TRBD1. Per germline, CDR1 MGHRA and CDR2 YSYEKL. The trim removed 1 base at V and 3 bases at J, leaving 3 bases unmatched. The CDR3 runs 14 residues. The CDR3, as DNA: TGCGCCAGCAGCCAAGTTACAGGGGACTACGAGCAGTACTTC. Amino acids: CASSQVTGDYEQYF.

The chain combines TRBV7-3 with TRBJ2-2; 7 nucleotides match TRBD2. The trim removed 5 bases at V and 4 bases at J, leaving 10 bases unmatched. The CDR3 extends over 16 amino acids. Per the germline V gene, CDR1 is SGHTA and CDR2 is FQGTGA. The DNA for the CDR3 is TGTGCCAGCAGCCCACTACGGGAGGTGGGCACCGGGGAGCTGTTTTTT. As protein: CASSPLREVGTGELFF.

This clone was observed a handful of times. V is TRBV2 and J is TRBJ2-7; D gene uncertain. Germline CDR1 is SNHLY and CDR2 is FYNNEI. Trimming removed 4 bases from V and 3 bases from J, with 4 bases in between. CDR3 size: 11 residues. CDR3 sequence reads: CASSVNYEQYF. Here the CDR3 DNA reads TGTGCCAGCAGTGTCAACTACGAGCAGTACTTC.

The chain recombines TRBV5-1 with TRBJ2-3, with D possibly TRBD1 on 6 matching bases. V was cut by 4 bases and J by 2 bases, with 11 bases left in between. Germline CDR1 reads SGHRS; CDR2 reads YFSETQ. This CDR3 contains 14 residues. For the CDR3, the DNA is TGCGCCAGCAGCAACACAGGGTTCACAGATACGCAGTATTTT. This encodes CASSNTGFTDTQYF.

This clone is a singleton in its sample. The identical CDR3 is also encoded by other nucleotide sequences in the sample. This chain connects TRBV27 to TRBJ2-5; 8 bases are a match to TRBD1. In germline, CDR1 is MNHEY, CDR2 SMNVEV (reference sequence). The CDR3 is 15 amino acids. V was pared by 5 bases and J by 2 bases, with 7 bases of the junction left unmatched. DNA for the CDR3: TGTGCCAGCAGTCCCACGGACAGGGAACAAGAGACCCAGTACTTC. Translated: CASSPTDREQETQYF.

This clone has just a few counts. This chain joins TRBV2 and TRBJ1-2; 9 bases align to TRBD1. Losses at the gene ends were 8 bases for V and 8 bases for J; bases not matched to a gene: 9. The CDR3 totals 13 residues. The germline V gene has CDR1 SNHLY and CDR2 FYNNEI. This chain's CDR3 is CASLGQGFGGYTF. In DNA form, the CDR3 reads TGTGCCAGCCTAGGACAGGGGTTTGGAGGCTACACCTTC.

The chain joins TRBV9 to TRBJ1-2, with unresolved D. The V and J ends lost 4 bases and 8 bases respectively, with 12 bases between them. There are 12 residues in the CDR3. Germline CDR1 is SGDLS and CDR2 is YYNGEE. CDR3 nucleotides: TGTGCCAGCAGCACCGGCCTAGGGGGCTACACCTTC. This codes for CASSTGLGGYTF.

The J gene is TRBJ2-7, the V gene TRBV28; no definite D call. CDR1 MDHEN and CDR2 SYDVKM come from the germline V gene. The CDR3 spans 14 residues. Trimming cost V 4 bases and J 4 bases, with 14 bases left between them. CDR3 sequence reads: CASSSGRKGYEQYF. The CDR3 DNA sequence: TGTGCCAGCAGTTCTGGGCGGAAAGGTTACGAGCAGTACTTC.

There are a few counts of this clone. This chain joins TRBV2 and TRBJ1-5; D not certain. Germline lookup yields CDR1 SNHLY and CDR2 FYNNEI. V dropped 7 bases and J dropped 2 bases, with 9 bases sitting between them. This CDR3 has 13 amino acids. The chain's CDR3 is CASTGFGNQPQHF. The CDR3 DNA follows: TGTGCCAGCACGGGTTTTGGCAATCAGCCCCAGCATTTT.